The sequence of this T cell receptor beta chain was determined in a study of PD-L1 blockade in urothelial cancer. Study-wide context: Blood was subjected to analysis at 3 weeks (second dose) and 6 weeks following treatment start.

Germline V gene lookup returns CDR1 KGHSH and CDR2 LQKENI. There are 17 residues in the CDR3. J gave up 5 bases and V 2 bases, and 8 bases lay outside the gene matches. Sequenced by immunoSEQ multiplex PCR; TCRdb stores in-frame clones only, minus some. The sample lists some 100,000 clones; around 93% were seen once. The sequence came from a woman of 80 years or more with urothelial cancer. Material: PBMCs, obtained around atezolizumab (anti-PD-L1) treatment. V is TRBV18 and J is TRBJ2-1; 11 bases align to TRBD2. CDR3 DNA sequence: TGTGCCAGCTCACCAAGGGTTGGGACTAGCGGAAACAATGAGCAGTTCTTC. As protein: CASSPRVGTSGNNEQFF.